Shown below are 13 T cell receptor beta chains from a single sample sequenced in a study of early T cells in non-severe SARS-CoV-2 infection. A single record per CDR3 protein comes from TCRdb applying MiXCR to the 5' RACE reads. The data show 55,000 to 70,000 distinct CDR3 sequences, around 6% seen once. Sequenced material: whole blood. The receptors here all came from an adult who was a healthcare worker with PCR-confirmed SARS-CoV-2 infection or an uninfected control (not recorded which).

The rearrangement links TRBV14 to TRBJ1-1; D is perhaps TRBD1 (5 bases). The CDR3 length is 12 residues. Germline CDR1 and CDR2: SGHDN and FVKESK. With 2 bases removed from V and 5 bases from J, the gap between germline ends came to 6 bases. CDR3: CASSQQGTEAFF. In DNA, the CDR3 is TGTGCCAGCAGCCAACAGGGAACTGAAGCTTTCTTT.

This clonotype was picked up many times. This chain joins TRBV2 and TRBJ2-7, with TRBD2 identical over 7 bases. The V gene's germline CDR1 is SNHLY and CDR2 FYNNEI. CDR3 size: 14 residues. V lost 7 bases and J lost 3; bases outside the gene matches: 9. The CDR3 nucleotides read TGTGCCAGCACCCACGCGGGGGTGGGCTACGAGCAGTACTTC. Translation gives CASTHAGVGYEQYF. The entire variable domain, with the rest obtained from reference TRBV2 and TRBJ2-7, is as follows: EPEVTQTPSHQVTQMGQEVILRCVPISNHLYFYWYRQILGQKVEFLVSFYNNEISEKSEIFDDQFSVERPDGSNFTLKIRSTKLEDSAMYFCASTHAGVGYEQYFGPGTRLTVT.

This clonotype was recorded at least ten times. The rearrangement links TRBV12-3 or TRBV12-4 to TRBJ2-7; TRBD1 matches 7 bases. J lost 3 bases, V lost 2 bases, and 4 bases had no gene match. This CDR3 region has 14 residues. The CDR3 DNA follows: TGTGCCAGCAGTTTATGGGCAGGGGGCTACGAGCAGTACTTC. Its translation: CASSLWAGGYEQYF.

About this clonotype: Possible read error: a much larger clone is one base away. The chain recombines TRBV20-1 with TRBJ2-2, with 8 bases aligning to TRBD2. The CDR3 is 16 amino acids. The V and J ends lost 0 bases and 6 bases, in that order; junction bases with no gene match: 9. Germline V gene data show CDR1 as DFQATT and CDR2 as SNEGSKA (reference sequence). The CDR3: CSARDIAGGHSGELFF. The CDR3 coding sequence is TGCAGTGCTAGAGATATCGCGGGGGGTCACTCCGGGGAGCTGTTTTTT.

This clonotype was observed a handful of times. The chain carries TRBV30 and TRBJ1-4; possible D gene TRBD1, 5 bases. In germline, CDR1 is GTSNPN, CDR2 SVGIG (reference sequence). The CDR3 has 14 amino acids. V lost 0 bases, J lost 7 bases, and 12 bases lay in between. The CDR3 loop reads CAWSVPGAGEKLFF. The DNA for the CDR3 is TGTGCCTGGAGTGTACCCGGGGCTGGTGAAAAACTGTTTTTT.

This clonotype has a handful of counts. This sequence joins TRBV7-2 and TRBJ2-6, with TRBD2 matching 7 bases. This CDR3 region has 17 residues. V lost 2 bases and J lost 4; bases outside the gene matches: 8. Germline lookup yields CDR1 SGHTA and CDR2 FQGNSA. This CDR3 reads CASSLFASGAGANVLTF. The CDR3 DNA reads TGTGCCAGCAGCTTATTCGCTAGCGGTGCGGGGGCCAACGTCCTGACTTTC.

This clonotype was seen ten or more times. J is TRBJ1-2 and V is TRBV6-5; D might be TRBD1 (5 bases). From germline, CDR1 is MNHEY and CDR2 SVGAGI. This CDR3 is 15 amino acids long. Trimming took 6 bases from V and 8 from J, leaving 22 bases between them. The CDR3 loop is CASSQWTVGEKGYTF. CDR3 bases: TGTGCCAGCAGCCAATGGACGGTGGGGGAGAAGGGCTACACCTTC.

This clonotype has at least ten counts. The chain carries TRBV2 and TRBJ1-5, with D unclear. Deletions cut 5 bases from V and 2 bases from J, with 13 bases between. Germline-derived CDR1 and CDR2 are SNHLY and FYNNEI. CDR3 length: 15 residues. CDR3 DNA sequence: TGTGCCAGCAGTAACGACGCCGGCGGCAATCAGCCCCAGCATTTT. This codes for CASSNDAGGNQPQHF.

The chain couples TRBV12-3 or TRBV12-4 to TRBJ1-4; D uncertain. V lost 8 bases, J lost 4 bases, and 11 bases lay in between. CDR3 length: 13 residues. The CDR3 loop is CASGPDFNEKLFF. The CDR3 DNA follows: TGTGCCAGCGGGCCGGATTTTAATGAAAAACTGTTTTTT.

In this sample, this clonotype turned up a few times. V usage is TRBV27 and J usage is TRBJ1-4; D may be TRBD1 (6 bases). Germline CDR1 MNHEY, CDR2 SMNVEV (reference sequence). This CDR3 spans 16 amino acids. Trimming stripped 2 bases from V and 3 bases from J, with 13 bases between. CDR3 protein: CASSLIGGGPNEKLFF. The CDR3 nucleotides read TGTGCCAGCAGTTTAATCGGAGGGGGGCCTAATGAAAAACTGTTTTTT.

There are a few counts of this clonotype. The chain recombines TRBV5-1 with TRBJ2-4; possible D gene TRBD1, 5 bases. V gave up 4 bases and J gave up 5 bases, with 16 bases separating them. The CDR3 is made up of 15 amino acids. The germline V gene has CDR1 SGHRS and CDR2 YFSETQ. Here the CDR3 reads CASSLTQGFQNIQYF. In DNA form, the CDR3 reads TGCGCCAGCAGCCTAACCCAGGGTTTCCAAAACATTCAGTACTTC.

This clonotype was counted many times. The rearrangement joins TRBV7-3 to TRBJ1-1; D is uncertain. The V gene lost 4 bases and the J gene lost 2 bases, with 8 bases spanning the gap. The germline V gene has CDR1 SGHTA and CDR2 FQGTGA. The CDR3 length is 13 residues. As DNA, the CDR3 is TGTGCCAGCAGCTCATATAGAAACACTGAAGCTTTCTTT. This codes for CASSSYRNTEAFF.

Only a few counts were recorded for this clonotype. This chain uses TRBV29-1 with TRBJ2-7; TRBD2 agrees at 9 bases. The junction had 3 bases not matched to a gene; V was cut back by 5 bases and J by 4 bases. This CDR3 has 12 residues. Germline assignment: CDR1 SQVTM and CDR2 ANQGSEA. The CDR3 protein is CSVRAGGYEQYF. In nucleotides, the CDR3 is TGCAGCGTTCGAGCGGGAGGATACGAGCAGTACTTC.